This paragraph covers one T cell receptor beta chain sequence. This sample was taken from a study of blood T cell repertoires in COVID-19. Whole-study context: The United States, Italy and Spain were the sources of the acute and convalescent COVID-19 samples.

In the original workflow: Counts of nucleated cells, estimated from reference gene primer amplification, were obtained. Sequencing used immunoSEQ multiplex PCR; TCRdb keeps in-frame clones, though not all of them. V, J and clone size reflect that table, while D and trimming were determined from the DNA. Here the sample spans about 240,000 clones, roughly 86% being singletons. The CDR3 totals 15 residues. The V gene end was trimmed by 3 bases and the J gene end by 3 bases; junction bases not matched to a gene: 0. In germline, CDR1 is LGHDT, CDR2 YNNKEL (reference sequence). V and J are TRBV3-1 (or the pseudogene TRBV3-2) and TRBJ2-3; 13 nucleotides line up with TRBD2. The sample was peripheral blood. This receptor was identified in a woman in her twenties or thirties with acute or convalescent COVID-19. CDR3 nucleotides: TGTGCCAGCAGCCAGGGACTAGCGGGAACAGATACGCAGTATTTT. This encodes CASSQGLAGTDTQYF.